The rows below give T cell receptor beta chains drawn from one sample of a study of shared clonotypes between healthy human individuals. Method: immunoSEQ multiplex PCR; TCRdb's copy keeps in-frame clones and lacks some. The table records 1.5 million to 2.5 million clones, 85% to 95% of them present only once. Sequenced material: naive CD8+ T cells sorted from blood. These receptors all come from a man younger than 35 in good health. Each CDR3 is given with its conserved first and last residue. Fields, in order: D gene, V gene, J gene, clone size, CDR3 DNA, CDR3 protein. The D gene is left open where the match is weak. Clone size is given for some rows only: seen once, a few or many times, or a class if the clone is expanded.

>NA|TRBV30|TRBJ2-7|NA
TGTGCCTGGAGTGTACGCACCACCTACGAGCAGTACTTC
CAWSVRTTYEQYF
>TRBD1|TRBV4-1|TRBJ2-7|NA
TGCGCCAGCAGCCTTCGGGACAGTGGCTACGAGCAGTACTTC
CASSLRDSGYEQYF
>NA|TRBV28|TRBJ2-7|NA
TGTGCCAGCAGTCCCAGGGGCAACTTACCCTACGAGCAGTACTTC
CASSPRGNLPYEQYF
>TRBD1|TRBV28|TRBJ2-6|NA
TGTGCCAGCAGTTTTACAGGGGCGGGGGCCAACGTCCTGACTTTC
CASSFTGAGANVLTF
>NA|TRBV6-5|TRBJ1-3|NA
TGTGCCAGCAGTTTGGACAGCGATGAGGGAAACACCATATATTTT
CASSLDSDEGNTIYF
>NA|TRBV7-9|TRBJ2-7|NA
TGTGCCAGCAGCTCTGGGACCGGCTCCTACGAGCAGTACTTC
CASSSGTGSYEQYF
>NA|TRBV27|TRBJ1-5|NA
TGTGCCAGCAGTTTATTTGGGGACGGACCAAGTAGCAATCAGCCCCAGCATTTT
CASSLFGDGPSSNQPQHF
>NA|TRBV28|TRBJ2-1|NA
TGTGCCAGCAGCCCCGTAGGTGGGGCGTCCTACAATGAGCAGTTCTTC
CASSPVGGASYNEQFF
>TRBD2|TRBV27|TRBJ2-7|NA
TGTGCCAGCAGTTCGATGACTAGCGGGGGAATCTACGAGCAGTACTTC
CASSSMTSGGIYEQYF
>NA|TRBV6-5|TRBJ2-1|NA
TGTGCCAGCAGTTTCACGGGACTTTCCTACAATGAGCAGTTCTTC
CASSFTGLSYNEQFF
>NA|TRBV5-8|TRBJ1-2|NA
TGTGCCAGCAGCTTGGCCTCGCGCGTACAGGGAGAAGGCTACACCTTC
CASSLASRVQGEGYTF
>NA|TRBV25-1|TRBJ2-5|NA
TGTGCCAGCAGTGGCTGGCCTGGGGACCAGTACTTC
CASSGWPGDQYF
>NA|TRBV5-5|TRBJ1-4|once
NA
CASGSDGAAKNCFF
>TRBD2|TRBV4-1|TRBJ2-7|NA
TGCGCCAGCAGCCAAGATCAAGGACTAGCGGGAAGGCAGTACTTC
CASSQDQGLAGRQYF
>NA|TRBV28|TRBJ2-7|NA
TGTGCCAGCAGTTTTGAACTTCGGGTCGAGGGCGAGCAGTACTTC
CASSFELRVEGEQYF
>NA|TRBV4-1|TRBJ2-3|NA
TGCGCCAGCAGCCTCAGGGAAGGGGTCACAGATACGCAGTATTTT
CASSLREGVTDTQYF
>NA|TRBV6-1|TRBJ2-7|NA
TGTGCCAGCAGCCGGGACGGCTACTACGAGCAGTACTTC
CASSRDGYYEQYF
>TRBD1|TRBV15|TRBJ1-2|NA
TGTGCCACCAGCAGAGACCTCGGGACAGACTATGGCTACACCTTC
CATSRDLGTDYGYTF
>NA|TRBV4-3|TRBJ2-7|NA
TGCGCCAGCAGCCAGGACCGGGACCCTAGGCGCGAGCAGTACTTC
CASSQDRDPRREQYF
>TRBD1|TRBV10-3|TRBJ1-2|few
TGTGCCATCGGACAGGGGAGCTACACCTTC
CAIGQGSYTF
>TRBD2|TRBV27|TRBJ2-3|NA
TGTGCCAGCAGACCCGGGACTAGGAGAGCTGATACGCAGTATTTT
CASRPGTRRADTQYF
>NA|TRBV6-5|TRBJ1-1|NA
TGTGCCAGCAGTCATGGACGCAACACTGAAGCTTTCTTT
CASSHGRNTEAFF
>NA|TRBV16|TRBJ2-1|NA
TGTGCCAGCAGCCGGACCGGTGAGCAGTTCTTC
CASSRTGEQFF
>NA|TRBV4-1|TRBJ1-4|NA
TGCGCCAGCAGCCAACCCGGGAATGCTAATGAAAAACTGTTTTTT
CASSQPGNANEKLFF
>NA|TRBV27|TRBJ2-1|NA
TGTGCCAGCAGGCCCATAGGGGCGGACAATGAGCAGTTCTTC
CASRPIGADNEQFF
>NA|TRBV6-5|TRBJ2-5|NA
TGTGCCAGCAGTTACGGGTTCAAGGAGACCCAGTACTTC
CASSYGFKETQYF
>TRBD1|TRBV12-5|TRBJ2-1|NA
TGTGCTAGTGGTTTAGCGGGACAGGGCGAGATTGAGCAGTTCTTC
CASGLAGQGEIEQFF
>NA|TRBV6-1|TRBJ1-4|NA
TGTGCCAGCAGTGAAATAAGTTCTACTAATGAAAAACTGTTTTTT
CASSEISSTNEKLFF
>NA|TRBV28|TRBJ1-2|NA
TGTGCCAGCTCTTTGCCTCCGGACAGCTATGGCTACACCTTC
CASSLPPDSYGYTF
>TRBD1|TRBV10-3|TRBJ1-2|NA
TGTGCCATCAGTTATGACAGGGTGGATGGCTACACCTTC
CAISYDRVDGYTF
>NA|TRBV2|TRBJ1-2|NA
TGTGCCAGCAGCGTTTTGCCCGGGGCCGTATATGGCTACACCTTC
CASSVLPGAVYGYTF
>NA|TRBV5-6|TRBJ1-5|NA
TGTGCCAGCAGCTTGTTCACGGGGGCGGGCAATCAGCCCCAGCATTTT
CASSLFTGAGNQPQHF
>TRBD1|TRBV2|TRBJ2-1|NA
TGTGCCAGCAGTTTTAACAGGGGGGCCTACTCCTACAATGAGCAGTTCTTC
CASSFNRGAYSYNEQFF
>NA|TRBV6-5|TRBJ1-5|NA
TGTGCCAGCAGTTACAGGACAGACCTCCATTATCAGCCCCAGCATTTT
CASSYRTDLHYQPQHF
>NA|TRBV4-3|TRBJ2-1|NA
TGCGCCAGCAGCCAAGACCTTAGCTCCTACAATGAGCAGTTCTTC
CASSQDLSSYNEQFF
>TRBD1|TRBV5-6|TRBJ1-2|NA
TGTGCCAGCAGCTTGCCCACAGGGGTCCGGGGCTACACCTTC
CASSLPTGVRGYTF
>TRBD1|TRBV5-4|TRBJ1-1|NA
TGTGCCAGCAGCCGCTTCGGACAGGGTGGGATTATGAACACTGAAGCTTTCTTT
CASSRFGQGGIMNTEAFF
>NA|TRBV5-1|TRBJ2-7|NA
TGCGCCAGCAGCTTGGAGGCCAAGAGCTCCTACGAGCAGTACTTC
CASSLEAKSSYEQYF
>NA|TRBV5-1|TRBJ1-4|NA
TGCGCCAGCAGCCCGGGGGACCCTAATGAAAAACTGTTTTTT
CASSPGDPNEKLFF
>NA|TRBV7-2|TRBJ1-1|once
TGTGCCAGCAGCCTAGAAACCAACACTGAAGCTTTCTTT
CASSLETNTEAFF
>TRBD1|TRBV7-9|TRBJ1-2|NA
TGTGCCAGCAGCTTAAACGCGGGACAGTCACCCAACTATGGCTACACCTTC
CASSLNAGQSPNYGYTF
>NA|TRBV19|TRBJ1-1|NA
TGTGCCAGTAGTATACAGGGGTTTACGGACACTGAAGCTTTCTTT
CASSIQGFTDTEAFF
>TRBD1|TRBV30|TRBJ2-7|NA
TGTGCCTGGGTCGGGACAGGGAATAACGAGCAGTACTTC
CAWVGTGNNEQYF
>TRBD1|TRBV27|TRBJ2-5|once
TGTGCCAGCAGTTTAGTAGGGGGCGTGGAGACCCAGTACTTC
CASSLVGGVETQYF
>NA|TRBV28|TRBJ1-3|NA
TGTGCCAGCAGACCGACGGGCTCTGGAAACACCATATATTTT
CASRPTGSGNTIYF
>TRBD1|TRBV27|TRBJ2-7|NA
TGTGCCAGCAGCTATGGGACAGACTACGAGCAGTACTTC
CASSYGTDYEQYF
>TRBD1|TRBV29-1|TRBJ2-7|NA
TGCAGCGTTTACGGACAGGGATCAGGCGAGCAGTACTTC
CSVYGQGSGEQYF
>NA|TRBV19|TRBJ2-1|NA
TGTGCCAGTAGTTCTGCTGGTGGCGGCTCCTACAATGAGCAGTTCTTC
CASSSAGGGSYNEQFF
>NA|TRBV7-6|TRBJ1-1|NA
TGTGCCAGCAGCTTAGCGGGAGGGGCGGGCACTGAAGCTTTCTTT
CASSLAGGAGTEAFF
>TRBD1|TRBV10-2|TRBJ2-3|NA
TGCGCCAGCAGTGGAACAGGGGGATCGGCAGATACGCAGTATTTT
CASSGTGGSADTQYF
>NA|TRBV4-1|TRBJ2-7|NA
TGCGCCAGCACTCCGACAGGTACGGGGACCTACGAGCAGTACTTC
CASTPTGTGTYEQYF
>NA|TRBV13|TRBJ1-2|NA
TGTGCCAGCAGCTTATCAGGACAAGGAAGGGACGGCTACACCTTC
CASSLSGQGRDGYTF
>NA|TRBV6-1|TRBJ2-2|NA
TGTGCCAGCAGTGACAGTTTCAACACCGGGGAGCTGTTTTTT
CASSDSFNTGELFF